A single sample is the source of the 15 T cell receptor beta chains below, sequenced in a study of T cell responses to AZD1222 COVID-19 vaccine. Libraries were prepared by immunoSEQ multiplex PCR; TCRdb keeps only in-frame clonotypes and omits some of them. The sample carries approximately 200,000 clones, 91% recorded once. Sequences were derived from peripheral blood, sampled 28 days after the second AZD1222 dose. The receptors were sampled from an adult who received the AZD1222 COVID-19 vaccine.

The genes are TRBV7-8 and TRBJ1-1; the D is unclear. V dropped 7 bases and J dropped 0 bases, with 9 bases sitting between them. The CDR3 contains 13 residues. CDR1 and CDR2 (germline): SGHVS, FQNEAQ. In DNA form, the CDR3 reads TGTGCCAGCAACCAAAACATGAACACTGAAGCTTTCTTT. Protein sequence: CASNQNMNTEAFF.

V gene TRBV29-1 combines with J gene TRBJ2-5, with D unclear. Germline V gene lookup returns CDR1 SQVTM and CDR2 ANQGSEA. Deletions cut 4 bases from V and 3 bases from J, with 12 bases between. The CDR3 sequence is 13 residues long. In DNA, the CDR3 is TGCAGCGTTGTACGAGAACCTAAAGAGACCCAGTACTTC. Amino acid sequence: CSVVREPKETQYF.

Only a few counts were recorded for this clone. V and J are TRBV2 and TRBJ1-1, with unresolved D. Germline-derived CDR1 and CDR2 are SNHLY and FYNNEI. Between the trimmed V and J ends, which lost 4 bases and 3 bases, there was a span of 15 bases. The CDR3 totals 15 residues. The CDR3 loop reads CASSVGGLVDTEAFF. The CDR3 DNA sequence: TGTGCCAGCAGTGTAGGAGGGCTGGTGGACACTGAAGCTTTCTTT.

As concerns this clone: Other DNA variants within this sample encode the same CDR3. The J gene is TRBJ1-1, the V gene TRBV29-1; D is undetermined. The V and J ends lost 7 bases and 0 bases respectively, with 3 bases between them. Germline V gene lookup returns CDR1 SQVTM and CDR2 ANQGSEA. This CDR3 spans 10 amino acids. This CDR3 is CSAMNTEAFF. The CDR3 DNA reads TGCAGCGCAATGAACACTGAAGCTTTCTTT.

The rearrangement uses TRBV5-4 and TRBJ1-3; 7 nucleotides agree with TRBD1. The CDR3 sequence is 15 residues long. V shed 5 bases, J shed 4 bases, and the junction held 9 bases outside the gene matches. Per germline, CDR1 SGHNT and CDR2 YYREEE (reference sequence). The CDR3 region has the DNA TGTGCCAGCAGTTTCGACAGGGATCGGGGAAACACCATATATTTT. This encodes CASSFDRDRGNTIYF.

The chain has TRBV5-4 and TRBJ1-6; 10 nucleotides align to TRBD1. The CDR3 length is 17 residues. From germline, CDR1 is SGHNT and CDR2 YYREEE (reference sequence). Trimming at V came to 4 bases and at J to 0 bases, leaving 4 bases not matched to a gene. The CDR3: CASSARDRGSYNSPLHF. CDR3 bases: TGTGCCAGCAGCGCCCGGGACAGGGGCTCCTATAATTCACCCCTCCACTTT.

V is TRBV9 and J is TRBJ1-1; D unresolved. Germline CDR1 SGDLS, CDR2 YYNGEE. The CDR3 has 13 amino acids. V was shortened by 3 bases and J by 2 bases, with 8 bases between the two germline ends. CDR3 DNA sequence: TGTGCCAGCAGCGCGGGCGCAAACACTGAAGCTTTCTTT. It is translated as CASSAGANTEAFF.

Of note for this clone: Other DNA sequences of this sample code for an identical CDR3. The genes are TRBV3-1 (or the pseudogene TRBV3-2) and TRBJ1-5; D not resolved. CDR1 is LGHDT, CDR2 YNNKEL, per germline (reference sequence). The V end was cut by 0 bases, the J end by 4 bases, with 7 bases between. CDR3 length equals 14 residues. The DNA for the CDR3 is TGTGCCAGCAGCCAAGATGGAGGGAATCAGCCCCAGCATTTT. It yields the protein CASSQDGGNQPQHF.

V gene TRBV4-3 combines with J gene TRBJ2-7, with D tentatively TRBD1 or TRBD2 (5 bases each). Trimming pared 0 bases from V and 2 bases from J, leaving 8 bases between. Germline CDR1 LGHNA, CDR2 YSLEER. The CDR3 extends over 14 amino acids. This CDR3 reads CASSQDTGPYEQYF. CDR3 DNA: TGCGCCAGCAGCCAAGACACGGGGCCCTACGAGCAGTACTTC.

CDR3 sequence reads: CASSNVKRGNTEAFF. The DNA of the CDR3 is TGTGCCAGCAGTAATGTAAAAAGGGGGAACACTGAAGCTTTCTTT. The V and J genes are TRBV6-5 and TRBJ1-1, with D possibly TRBD1 on 5 matching bases. CDR3 length: 15 residues. Germline V lookup: CDR1 MNHEY, CDR2 SVGAGI. Trimming stripped 5 bases from V and 1 base from J, with 14 bases between.

The chain is built from TRBV28 and TRBJ1-5, with D perhaps TRBD1 (5 bases). V shed 7 bases and J shed 8 bases, with 15 bases lying between them. The germline gives CDR1 MDHEN, CDR2 SYDVKM. CDR3 length equals 13 residues. The chain's CDR3 is CASIGTLREPQHF. DNA of the CDR3: TGTGCCAGCATTGGGACCCTCCGGGAGCCCCAGCATTTT.

CDR3 in DNA: TGTGCCAGCTCACCACCGAGGGCGGCTAACTATGGCTACACCTTC. Protein: CASSPPRAANYGYTF. This rearrangement joins TRBV18 to TRBJ1-2; D is undetermined. The CDR3 covers 15 residues. Trimming stripped 0 bases from V and 0 bases from J, with 8 bases between. In germline, CDR1 is KGHSH, CDR2 LQKENI.

This chain joins TRBV6-2 or TRBV6-3 and TRBJ2-5, with TRBD2 matching over 13 bases. This CDR3 contains 17 residues. CDR1 and CDR2 from the germline V gene are MNHEY and SVGEGT. V shed 0 bases and J 6 bases; nucleotides not matched to a gene: 7. CDR3 residues: CASSYSRRTSGSQTQYF. CDR3 in DNA: TGTGCCAGCAGTTACTCGAGGCGGACTAGCGGGAGTCAGACCCAGTACTTC.

The chain combines TRBV7-9 with TRBJ1-2, with D unresolved. The V and J ends lost 5 bases and 8 bases respectively, with 18 bases between them. The CDR3 sequence is 14 residues long. Per the germline V gene, CDR1 is SEHNR and CDR2 is FQNEAQ (reference sequence). CDR3 sequence reads: CASSPVSGLRGYTF. CDR3 coding DNA: TGTGCCAGCAGCCCAGTCTCCGGGCTGCGGGGCTACACCTTC. The whole variable domain, filled in from reference TRBV7-9 and TRBJ1-2, reads DTGVSQNPRHKITKRGQNVTFRCDPISEHNRLYWYRQTLGQGPEFLTYFQNEAQLEKSRLLSDRFSAERPKGSFSTLEIQRTEQGDSAMYLCASSPVSGLRGYTFGSGTRLTVV.

CDR3 protein: CASSFGGGGNQPQHF. CDR3 coding DNA: TGTGCCAGCAGCTTCGGAGGGGGCGGCAATCAGCCCCAGCATTTT. The chain combines TRBV5-4 with TRBJ1-5; the match to TRBD1 covers 7 bases. V dropped 2 bases and J dropped 2; count of bases not matched to a gene: 4. Germline V gene data show CDR1 as SGHNT and CDR2 as YYREEE (reference sequence). This CDR3 is 15 amino acids long.